This T cell receptor (beta chain) came from a study of T cell changes during pregnancy in multiple sclerosis. The CDR3 is made up of 14 amino acids. J gave up 7 bases and V 6 bases, and 9 bases lay outside the gene matches. In germline, CDR1 is KGHSH, CDR2 LQKENI. Assay used: immunoSEQ multiplex PCR; TCRdb lists only in-frame clones, some missing. The sample lists 40,000 to 60,000 clones, 75% to 90% seen once, with roughly 1.5% in the top ten. V and J are TRBV18 and TRBJ1-1; TRBD1 aligns across 9 bases. The sequence was obtained from a female donor in good health, enrolled as a control in a pregnancy study. The sequenced sample was peripheral blood, obtained in the first trimester of pregnancy. The CDR3 DNA is TGTGCCAGCTCTCTTACAGGGGGCTCGGATGAAGCTTTCTTT. It is translated as CASSLTGGSDEAFF.